One sample yielded the 21 T cell receptor beta chains listed below, sequenced in a study of blood T cell repertoires in COVID-19. The data were produced by immunoSEQ multiplex PCR, yet TCRdb's version contains in-frame clones alone and is incomplete. The data contain a few hundred thousand clones, 90% of them seen just once; the ten biggest clones take up 2.1%. The sample taken for sequencing was peripheral blood. These receptors came from a woman aged 55-70 years with COVID-19, enrolled during active disease.

The chain has TRBV5-1 and TRBJ2-5, with D perhaps matching TRBD2 (5 bases). Trimming stripped 0 bases from V and 10 bases from J, with 13 bases between. CDR1 is SGHRS, CDR2 YFSETQ, per germline. The CDR3 is made up of 13 amino acids. CDR3 protein: CASSLDSLRDQYF. The CDR3 DNA reads TGCGCCAGCAGCTTGGACTCCCTCCGGGACCAGTACTTC.

This sequence joins TRBV10-3 and TRBJ1-5; 7 bases map to TRBD1. From germline, CDR1 is ENHRY and CDR2 SYGVKD. The CDR3 consists of 13 residues. V dropped 6 bases and J dropped 4; count of bases not matched to a gene: 3. In DNA, the CDR3 is TGTGCCATCAGAGGACAGGAGAATCAGCCCCAGCATTTT. Protein: CAIRGQENQPQHF.

This clone showed up many times. The V gene is TRBV12-3 or TRBV12-4, the J gene TRBJ2-1; no clear D. CDR3 length equals 13 residues. Trimming removed 3 bases at V and 6 bases at J, with 9 bases between. The CDR3 protein is CASSLQAGNEQFF. In DNA form, the CDR3 reads TGTGCCAGCAGTTTGCAGGCCGGCAATGAGCAGTTCTTC.

In DNA form, the CDR3 reads TGTGCCAGCAGCTTGAACCCGGGACTGGGTAAAAATGAGCAGTTCTTC. Residues: CASSLNPGLGKNEQFF. The chain recombines TRBV7-9 with TRBJ2-1, with D tentatively TRBD2 (6 bases). Trimming pared 3 bases from V and 7 bases from J, leaving 19 bases between. The CDR3 runs 16 residues. Per the germline V gene, CDR1 is SEHNR and CDR2 is FQNEAQ (reference sequence). Full variable domain (missing parts from reference TRBV7-9 and TRBJ2-1): DTGVSQNPRHKITKRGQNVTFRCDPISEHNRLYWYRQTLGQGPEFLTYFQNEAQLEKSRLLSDRFSAERPKGSFSTLEIQRTEQGDSAMYLCASSLNPGLGKNEQFFGPGTRLTVL.

The chain couples TRBV9 to TRBJ1-1; 9 positions match TRBD1. V was clipped by 0 bases and J by 1 base; unmatched bases: 7. Per germline, CDR1 SGDLS and CDR2 YYNGEE. This CDR3 spans 17 amino acids. As DNA, the CDR3 is TGTGCCAGCAGCGTAGGACTAGGGACAGGGTCGAACACTGAAGCTTTCTTT. It translates to CASSVGLGTGSNTEAFF.

The chain employs TRBV7-9 and TRBJ1-1; D is unresolved. The germline V and J ends were trimmed by 5 bases and 10 bases, with 23 bases remaining between them. CDR3 length equals 15 residues. The germline CDR1 and CDR2 sequences are SEHNR and FQNEAQ (reference sequence). The CDR3 DNA sequence: TGTGCCAGCAGCCCGCTCCGGGTTACCGCTCTTCGAGCTTTCTTT. Encoded protein: CASSPLRVTALRAFF.

The chain couples TRBV25-1 to TRBJ2-1, with D perhaps matching TRBD2 (6 bases). Trimming cost V 8 bases and J 7 bases, with 18 bases left between them. CDR3 length: 14 amino acids. Looked up from germline, CDR1 is MGHDK and CDR2 is SYGVNS. In nucleotides, the CDR3 is TGTGCCAGCTATGAAAGACTAGTATCGAATGAGCAGTTCTTC. It specifies CASYERLVSNEQFF.

The chain is built from TRBV29-1 and TRBJ1-2, with 11 bases lining up with TRBD1. Looked up from germline, CDR1 is SQVTM and CDR2 is ANQGSEA. This CDR3 spans 15 amino acids. The V and J ends lost 6 bases and 6 bases, in that order; junction bases with no gene match: 12. In DNA form, the CDR3 reads TGCAGCGTATACGACCGGGACAGGGGGAGTGATGGCTACACCTTC. It specifies CSVYDRDRGSDGYTF.

The rearrangement links TRBV7-2 to TRBJ1-6, with TRBD1 matching over 7 bases. The CDR3 covers 15 residues. With V trimmed by 3 bases and J by 9 bases, 8 bases remained unmatched. Germline values: CDR1 SGHTA, CDR2 FQGNSA. CDR3 in DNA: TGTGCCAGCAGCTTCACACGACAGGGCAGTTCACCCCTCCACTTT. This codes for CASSFTRQGSSPLHF.

The chain is built from TRBV3-1 (or the pseudogene TRBV3-2) and TRBJ1-4; D perhaps matches TRBD1 (5 bases). The germline CDR1 and CDR2 sequences are LGHDT and YNNKEL (reference sequence). V gave up 1 base and J gave up 7 bases, with 13 bases separating them. The CDR3 totals 15 residues. The CDR3 region is CASSQVPQGSEKLFF. The CDR3 DNA follows: TGTGCCAGCAGCCAAGTACCGCAGGGAAGTGAAAAACTGTTTTTT.

The chain links TRBV7-2 to TRBJ1-2; 9 bases match TRBD1. V shed 0 bases, J shed 8 bases, and the junction held 13 bases outside the gene matches. Germline V gives CDR1 SGHTA, CDR2 FQGNSA. The CDR3 extends over 17 amino acids. CDR3 loop: CASSLAGDRASVGGYTF. The CDR3 DNA reads TGTGCCAGCAGCTTAGCGGGGGACAGGGCCTCCGTTGGCGGCTACACCTTC.

The V gene is TRBV4-3, the J gene TRBJ1-1; TRBD1 aligns across 7 bases. Germline-derived CDR1 and CDR2 are LGHNA and YSLEER. The length of the CDR3 is 15 residues. J was trimmed by 1 base and V by 0 bases; bases with no gene match: 2. The CDR3 region has the DNA TGCGCCAGCAGCCAAGAAAAGGGGGCGAACACTGAAGCTTTCTTT. It translates to CASSQEKGANTEAFF.

This clone was observed a single time. The genes are TRBV6-2 or TRBV6-3 and TRBJ2-7; maybe TRBD1 (5 bases). V shed 0 bases and J shed 3 bases, with 24 bases lying between them. The CDR3 has 19 residues. Germline V gene data show CDR1 as MNHEY and CDR2 as SVGEGT. Here the CDR3 reads CASSYSRWGMTGLIYEQYF. In DNA form, the CDR3 reads TGTGCCAGCAGTTACTCGCGCTGGGGCATGACGGGCCTAATCTACGAGCAGTACTTC.

This clone was observed once. This chain joins TRBV6-5 and TRBJ1-4; maybe TRBD1 (5 bases). This CDR3 has 15 amino acids. Looked up from germline, CDR1 is MNHEY and CDR2 is SVGAGI. V dropped 6 bases and J dropped 3 bases, with 14 bases sitting between them. The CDR3: CASRRWGVPNEKLFF. CDR3 DNA: TGTGCCAGCAGAAGATGGGGGGTCCCTAATGAAAAACTGTTTTTT.

This CDR3 is CASSPPGLFGNTIYF. DNA for the CDR3: TGTGCCAGCTCACCGCCGGGTTTGTTTGGAAACACCATATATTTT. The chain carries TRBV18 and TRBJ1-3; D call uncertain. The CDR3 runs 15 residues. V lost 3 bases and J lost 3, with 12 bases in between. The germline V gene has CDR1 KGHSH and CDR2 LQKENI.

V gene TRBV3-1 (or the pseudogene TRBV3-2) combines with J gene TRBJ2-2; D is perhaps TRBD2 (5 bases). The germline gives CDR1 LGHDT, CDR2 YNNKEL (reference sequence). Between the trimmed V and J ends, which lost 0 bases and 9 bases, there was a span of 17 bases. The CDR3 runs to 16 residues. The CDR3 nucleotides read TGTGCCAGCAGCCAAGATGTGTCGAGCGGTGGCAGGGAGCTGTTTTTT. Its protein is CASSQDVSSGGRELFF.

Turning to this clone: The same CDR3 is also encoded by other DNA sequences in this sample. CDR3 DNA: TGTGCCAGCAGCTTCCGACAGGCAGCTAACTATGGCTACACCTTC. It is translated as CASSFRQAANYGYTF. The V gene is TRBV7-2, the J gene TRBJ1-2; D might be TRBD1 (6 bases). The V and J ends lost 3 bases and 0 bases respectively, with 11 bases between them. CDR1 SGHTA and CDR2 FQGNSA come from the germline V gene. The CDR3 covers 15 residues.

Here the CDR3 reads CASSPTGGAYGYTF. In nucleotides, the CDR3 is TGTGCCAGCAGCCCGACAGGGGGGGCCTATGGCTACACCTTC. V gene TRBV7-3 combines with J gene TRBJ1-2; 9 bases line up with TRBD1. The length of the CDR3 is 14 residues. Germline V gene data show CDR1 as SGHTA and CDR2 as FQGTGA. V lost 5 bases to trimming and J lost 4 bases; unmatched junction nucleotides: 5.

The chain joins TRBV6-6 to TRBJ1-2, with 8 nucleotides matching TRBD1. The CDR3 has 17 residues. CDR1 is MNHNY and CDR2 is SVGAGI in the germline V gene (reference sequence). The V and J ends lost 5 bases and 8 bases, in that order; junction bases with no gene match: 19. For the CDR3, the DNA is TGTGCCAGCAGTCCCAATACTCCCGGACAGGGTATTTCCGGCTACACCTTC. Its translation is CASSPNTPGQGISGYTF.

The chain's CDR3 is CASSWAGTGEGTEAFF. The CDR3 coding sequence is TGCGCCAGCAGCTGGGCTGGGACAGGGGAGGGTACTGAAGCTTTCTTT. This chain uses TRBV5-1 with TRBJ1-1; 10 bases are a match to TRBD1. This CDR3 is built from 16 residues. Germline loops: CDR1 SGHRS, CDR2 YFSETQ. The V gene end was trimmed by 3 bases and the J gene end by 5 bases; junction bases not matched to a gene: 10.

This chain uses TRBV7-3 with TRBJ1-4, with TRBD1 as a possible D gene (5 bases). V lost 3 bases and J lost 0, with 11 bases in between. There are 16 residues in the CDR3. Germline V CDR1 and CDR2: SGHTA, FQGTGA. The CDR3, as DNA: TGTGCCAGCAGCTTGGGGGGGACCGCAACTAATGAAAAACTGTTTTTT. Translation: CASSLGGTATNEKLFF.